This T cell receptor (beta chain) emerged from a study of cytomegalovirus exposure and HLA in healthy donors. Study-wide results and caveats: When analyzed later, a missense DCLRE1C variant was found to be linked to TCR beta V- and J-gene trimming.

This clone has more than one count but fewer than ten. Its antigen is still unknown. V dropped 2 bases and J dropped 2; count of bases not matched to a gene: 4. The CDR3 loop spans 15 amino acids. Germline loops: CDR1 SGHRS, CDR2 YFSETQ. The PCR was carried out with 60 Vbeta primers and 13 Jbeta primers. TCRdb's copy holds only in-frame clones and misses some; the assay was immunoSEQ multiplex PCR. The table has approximately 130,000 clones, around 85% seen once. The V call is TRBV5-1, the J call TRBJ1-5; 7 nucleotides align to TRBD1. The specimen sequenced was PBMCs. This receptor was taken from a woman younger than 45 in good health and CMV-seropositive. CDR3 nucleotides: TGCGCCAGCAGCTTAGGAGGACAGGGCAATCAGCCCCAGCATTTT. This gives the protein CASSLGGQGNQPQHF. The full variable domain, rest sourced from reference TRBV5-1 and TRBJ1-5, is KAGVTQTPRYLIKTRGQQVTLSCSPISGHRSVSWYQQTPGQGLQFLFEYFSETQRNKGNFPGRFSGRQFSNSRSEMNVSTLELGDSALYLCASSLGGQGNQPQHFGDGTRLSIL.